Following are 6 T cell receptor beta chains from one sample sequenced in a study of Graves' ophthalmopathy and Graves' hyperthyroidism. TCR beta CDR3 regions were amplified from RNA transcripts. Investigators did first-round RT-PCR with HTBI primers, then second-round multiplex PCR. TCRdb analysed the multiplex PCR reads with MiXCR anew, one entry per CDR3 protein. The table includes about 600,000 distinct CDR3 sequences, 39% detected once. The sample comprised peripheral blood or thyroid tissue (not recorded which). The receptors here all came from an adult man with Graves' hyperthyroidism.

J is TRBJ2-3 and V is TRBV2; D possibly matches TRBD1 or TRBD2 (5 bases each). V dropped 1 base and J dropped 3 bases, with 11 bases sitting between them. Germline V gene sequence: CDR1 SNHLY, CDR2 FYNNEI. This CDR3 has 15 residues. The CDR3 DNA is TGTGCCAGCAGTGAAGGAGGGGCCGCAACAGATACGCAGTATTTT. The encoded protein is CASSEGGAATDTQYF.

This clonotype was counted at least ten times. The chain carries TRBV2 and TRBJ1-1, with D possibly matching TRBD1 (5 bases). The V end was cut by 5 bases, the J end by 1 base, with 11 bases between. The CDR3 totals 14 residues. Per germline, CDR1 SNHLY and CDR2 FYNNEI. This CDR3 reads CASSRDPSNTEAFF. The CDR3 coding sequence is TGTGCCAGCAGTCGGGACCCATCGAACACTGAAGCTTTCTTT.

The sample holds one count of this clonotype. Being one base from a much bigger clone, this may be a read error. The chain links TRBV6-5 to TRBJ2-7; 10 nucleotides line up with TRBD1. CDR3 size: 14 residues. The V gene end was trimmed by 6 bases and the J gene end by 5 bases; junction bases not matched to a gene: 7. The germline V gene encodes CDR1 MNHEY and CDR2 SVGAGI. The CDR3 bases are TGTGCCAGCAGCCCCGGGACAGGGGTAGACGAGCAGTACTTC. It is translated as CASSPGTGVDEQYF.

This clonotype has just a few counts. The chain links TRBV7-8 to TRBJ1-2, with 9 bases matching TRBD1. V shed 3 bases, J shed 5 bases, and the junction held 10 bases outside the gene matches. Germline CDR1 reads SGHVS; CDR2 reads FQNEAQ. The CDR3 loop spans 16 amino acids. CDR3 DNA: TGTGCCAGCAGCTTGGGTCGACAGGGGGTCTGGTATGGCTACACCTTC. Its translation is CASSLGRQGVWYGYTF. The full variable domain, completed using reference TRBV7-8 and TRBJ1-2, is GAGVSQSPRYKVAKRGQDVALRCDPISGHVSLFWYQQALGQGPEFLTYFQNEAQLDKSGLPSDRFFAERPEGSVSTLKIQRTQQEDSAVYLCASSLGRQGVWYGYTFGSGTRLTVV.

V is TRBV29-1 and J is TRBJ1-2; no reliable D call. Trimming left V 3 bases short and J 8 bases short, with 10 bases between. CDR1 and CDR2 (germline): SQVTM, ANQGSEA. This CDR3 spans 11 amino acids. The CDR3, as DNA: TGCAGCGTTGAGATGGTTTTGGGCTACACCTTC. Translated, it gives CSVEMVLGYTF.

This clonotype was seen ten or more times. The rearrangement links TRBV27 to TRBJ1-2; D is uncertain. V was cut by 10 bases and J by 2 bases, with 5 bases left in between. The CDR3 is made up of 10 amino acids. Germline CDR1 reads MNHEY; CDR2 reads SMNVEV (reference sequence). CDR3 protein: CATYNYGYTF. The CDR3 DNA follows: TGTGCCACATACAACTATGGCTACACCTTC.